This is a list of T cell receptor beta chains from one sample in a study of shared clonotypes between healthy human individuals. Profiling relied on immunoSEQ multiplex PCR, and the TCRdb table lists in-frame clones only, not all of them. In the table there are approximately 510,000 clones, around 74% of which are singletons. Source material: PBMCs. These receptors were taken from a woman aged 35 to 49 in good health. Some clones in this sample may be carry-over from other donors' samples. CDR3s include the opening cysteine and the closing phenylalanine or tryptophan. A D gene is named only where the DNA matches it firmly. Clone sizes are given selectively: once, few, many, or a class where the clone is expanded.

j_gene: TRBJ2-3
d_gene: TRBD2
abundance: many
v_gene: TRBV5-1
CDR3nt: TGCGCCAGCAGCTTTGGAACCGGGACTAGAAGCACAGATACGCAGTATTTT
CDR3aa: CASSFGTGTRSTDTQYF

j_gene: TRBJ2-5
d_gene: TRBD2
abundance: few
v_gene: TRBV5-1
CDR3nt: TGCGCCAGCAGCCCGCACGCTAGCGGGGCCTACCAAGAGACCCAGTACTTC
CDR3aa: CASSPHASGAYQETQYF

j_gene: TRBJ1-3
d_gene: NA
abundance: once
v_gene: TRBV7-2
CDR3nt: TGTGCCAGCAGCCTTCTGATAGATAGCTCTGGAAACACCATATATTTT
CDR3aa: CASSLLIDSSGNTIYF

j_gene: TRBJ2-1
d_gene: NA
abundance: NA
v_gene: TRBV7-3
CDR3nt: TGTGCCAGCAGCTCGGACTCCAATGAGCAGTTCTTC
CDR3aa: CASSSDSNEQFF

j_gene: TRBJ2-5
d_gene: NA
abundance: NA
v_gene: TRBV5-1
CDR3nt: TGCGCCAGCACCACACAGGGAAGATGGGAGACCCAGTACTTC
CDR3aa: CASTTQGRWETQYF

j_gene: TRBJ2-3
d_gene: NA
abundance: NA
v_gene: TRBV30
CDR3nt: TGTGCCTGGCCCTTCCCTGTCCCAGATACGCAGTATTTT
CDR3aa: CAWPFPVPDTQYF

j_gene: TRBJ2-1
d_gene: TRBD2
abundance: NA
v_gene: TRBV7-2
CDR3nt: TGTGCCAGCAGCCCAGGGACTAGCGGAAACTACAATGAGCAGTTCTTC
CDR3aa: CASSPGTSGNYNEQFF

j_gene: TRBJ2-5
d_gene: TRBD2
abundance: NA
v_gene: TRBV7-8
CDR3nt: TGTGCCAGCAGTCAGTCCCTGGGGGGAGGGATCCAAGAGACCCAGTACTTC
CDR3aa: CASSQSLGGGIQETQYF

j_gene: TRBJ1-4
d_gene: NA
abundance: NA
v_gene: TRBV6-6
CDR3nt: TGTGCCAGCAGTTACGGACGGGGTGAAAAACTGTTTTTT
CDR3aa: CASSYGRGEKLFF

j_gene: TRBJ2-7
d_gene: TRBD2
abundance: NA
v_gene: TRBV10-3
CDR3nt: TGTGCCATCAAAACTAGCGGGAGTATCCACGAGCAGTACTTC
CDR3aa: CAIKTSGSIHEQYF

j_gene: TRBJ2-7
d_gene: TRBD2
abundance: NA
v_gene: TRBV28
CDR3nt: TGTGCCAGTCTCCCGGGACTAGCGGGACTCGAGCAGTACTTC
CDR3aa: CASLPGLAGLEQYF

j_gene: TRBJ2-7
d_gene: NA
abundance: NA
v_gene: TRBV29-1
CDR3nt: TGCAGCGTTGAAGTTGCAGGCCAATACGAGCAGTACTTC
CDR3aa: CSVEVAGQYEQYF

j_gene: TRBJ1-1
d_gene: TRBD1
abundance: NA
v_gene: TRBV19
CDR3nt: TGTGCCAGTAGTAAATTGGACAGGGAGAACACTGAAGCTTTCTTT
CDR3aa: CASSKLDRENTEAFF

j_gene: TRBJ1-2
d_gene: NA
abundance: many
v_gene: TRBV4-2
CDR3nt: TGTGCCAGCAGCCAAGAATATCAAGGCGGCTACACCTTC
CDR3aa: CASSQEYQGGYTF

j_gene: TRBJ2-2
d_gene: TRBD2
abundance: many
v_gene: TRBV6-6
CDR3nt: TGTGCCAGCAGTTATAGGACTAGAATGAACACCGGGGAGCTGTTTTTT
CDR3aa: CASSYRTRMNTGELFF

j_gene: TRBJ2-7
d_gene: TRBD2
abundance: once
v_gene: TRBV7-8
CDR3nt: TGTGCCAGCAGCTTAAACTTGGGCGCGGGAGTGAGCTACGAGCAGTACTTC
CDR3aa: CASSLNLGAGVSYEQYF

j_gene: TRBJ1-4
d_gene: NA
abundance: few
v_gene: TRBV5-1
CDR3nt: TGCGCCAGCAGCTTGGTTGGGTCGGCTAATGAAAAACTGTTTTTT
CDR3aa: CASSLVGSANEKLFF